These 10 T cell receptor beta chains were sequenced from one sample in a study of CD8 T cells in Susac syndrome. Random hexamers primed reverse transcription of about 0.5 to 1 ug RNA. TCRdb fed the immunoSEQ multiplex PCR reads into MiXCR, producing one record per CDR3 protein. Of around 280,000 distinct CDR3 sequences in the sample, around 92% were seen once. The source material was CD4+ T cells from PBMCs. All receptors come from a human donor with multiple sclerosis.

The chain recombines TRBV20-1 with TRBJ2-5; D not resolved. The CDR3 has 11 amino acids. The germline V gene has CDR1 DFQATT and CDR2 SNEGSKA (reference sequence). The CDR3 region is CSSTREETQYF. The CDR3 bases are TGCAGCTCCACGAGAGAAGAGACCCAGTACTTC.

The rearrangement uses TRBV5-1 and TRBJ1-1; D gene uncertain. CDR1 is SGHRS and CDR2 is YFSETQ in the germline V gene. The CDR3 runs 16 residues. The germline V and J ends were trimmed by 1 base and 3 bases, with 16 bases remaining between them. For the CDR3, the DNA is TGCGCCAGCAGCTTGTCCCCCCTGGGGAGGGACACTGAAGCTTTCTTT. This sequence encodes CASSLSPLGRDTEAFF.

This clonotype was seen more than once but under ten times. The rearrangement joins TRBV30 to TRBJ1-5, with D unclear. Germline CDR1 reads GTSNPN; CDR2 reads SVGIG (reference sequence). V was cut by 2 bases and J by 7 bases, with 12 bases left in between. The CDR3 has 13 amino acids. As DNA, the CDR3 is TGTGCCTGGAGTCTTAGGGAGGGCCAGCCCCAGCATTTT. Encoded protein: CAWSLREGQPQHF.

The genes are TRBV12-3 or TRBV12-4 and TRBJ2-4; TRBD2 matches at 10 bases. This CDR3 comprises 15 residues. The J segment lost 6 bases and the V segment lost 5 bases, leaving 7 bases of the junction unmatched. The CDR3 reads CASSPASGSLNIQYF. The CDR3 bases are TGTGCCAGCAGTCCAGCTAGCGGGAGCCTAAACATTCAGTACTTC.

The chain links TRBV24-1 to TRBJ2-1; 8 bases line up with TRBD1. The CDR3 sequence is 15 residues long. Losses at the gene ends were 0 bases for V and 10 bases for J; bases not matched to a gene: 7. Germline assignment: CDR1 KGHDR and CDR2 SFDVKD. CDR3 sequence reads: CATSDLVSGGLEQFF. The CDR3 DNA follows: TGTGCCACCAGTGATTTGGTATCAGGGGGCCTCGAGCAGTTCTTC.

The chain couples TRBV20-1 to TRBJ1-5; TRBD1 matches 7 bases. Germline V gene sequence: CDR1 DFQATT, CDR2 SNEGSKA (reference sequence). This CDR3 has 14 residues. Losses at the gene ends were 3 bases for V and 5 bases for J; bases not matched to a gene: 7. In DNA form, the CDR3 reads TGCAGTGCTAGCCCCTCAGGGGGACATCAGCCCCAGCATTTT. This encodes CSASPSGGHQPQHF.

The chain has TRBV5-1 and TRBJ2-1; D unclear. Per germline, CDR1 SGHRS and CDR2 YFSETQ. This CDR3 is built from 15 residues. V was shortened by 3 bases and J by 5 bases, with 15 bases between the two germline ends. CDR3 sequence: CASSSTSTGHNEQFF. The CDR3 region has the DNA TGCGCCAGCAGCTCTACCAGTACCGGGCACAATGAGCAGTTCTTC. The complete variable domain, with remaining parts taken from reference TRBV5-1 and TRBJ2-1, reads KAGVTQTPRYLIKTRGQQVTLSCSPISGHRSVSWYQQTPGQGLQFLFEYFSETQRNKGNFPGRFSGRQFSNSRSEMNVSTLELGDSALYLCASSSTSTGHNEQFFGPGTRLTVL.

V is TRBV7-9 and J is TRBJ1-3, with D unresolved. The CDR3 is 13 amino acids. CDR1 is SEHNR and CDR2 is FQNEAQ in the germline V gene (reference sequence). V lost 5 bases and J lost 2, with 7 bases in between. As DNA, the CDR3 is TGTGCCAGCAGCACGTCAGCTGGAAACACCATATATTTT. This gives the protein CASSTSAGNTIYF. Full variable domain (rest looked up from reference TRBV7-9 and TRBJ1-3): DTGVSQNPRHKITKRGQNVTFRCDPISEHNRLYWYRQTLGQGPEFLTYFQNEAQLEKSRLLSDRFSAERPKGSFSTLEIQRTEQGDSAMYLCASSTSAGNTIYFGEGSWLTVV.

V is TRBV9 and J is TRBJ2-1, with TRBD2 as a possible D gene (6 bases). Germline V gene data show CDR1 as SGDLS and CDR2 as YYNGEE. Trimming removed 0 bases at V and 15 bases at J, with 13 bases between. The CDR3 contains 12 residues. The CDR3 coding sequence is TGTGCCAGCAGCGTAGTGGGGGGAGCGGTGTTCTTC. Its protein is CASSVVGGAVFF.

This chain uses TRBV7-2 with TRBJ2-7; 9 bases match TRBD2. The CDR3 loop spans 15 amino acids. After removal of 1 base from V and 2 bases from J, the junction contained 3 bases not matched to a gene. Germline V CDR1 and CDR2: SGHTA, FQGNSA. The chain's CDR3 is CASSLGTSETYEQYF. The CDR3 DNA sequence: TGTGCCAGCAGCTTAGGGACTAGCGAGACCTACGAGCAGTACTTC. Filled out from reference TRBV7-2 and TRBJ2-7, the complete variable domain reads GAGVSQSPSNKVTEKGKDVELRCDPISGHTALYWYRQSLGQGLEFLIYFQGNSAPDKSGLPSDRFSAERTGGSVSTLTIQRTQQEDSAVYLCASSLGTSETYEQYFGPGTRLTVT.